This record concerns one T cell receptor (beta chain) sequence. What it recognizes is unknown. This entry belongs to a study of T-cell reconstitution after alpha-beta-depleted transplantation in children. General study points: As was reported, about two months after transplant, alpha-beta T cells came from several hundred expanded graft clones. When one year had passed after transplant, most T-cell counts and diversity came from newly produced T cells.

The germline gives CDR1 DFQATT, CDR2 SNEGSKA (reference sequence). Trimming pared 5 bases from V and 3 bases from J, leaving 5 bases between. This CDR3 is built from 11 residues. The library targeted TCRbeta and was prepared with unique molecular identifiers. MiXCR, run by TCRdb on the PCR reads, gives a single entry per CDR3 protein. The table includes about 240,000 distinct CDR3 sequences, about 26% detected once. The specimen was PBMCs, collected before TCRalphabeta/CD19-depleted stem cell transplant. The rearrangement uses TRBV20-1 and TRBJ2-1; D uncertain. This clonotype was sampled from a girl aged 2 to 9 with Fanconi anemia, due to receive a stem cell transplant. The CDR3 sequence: CSADNYNEQFF. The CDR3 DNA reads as TGCAGTGCTGACAACTACAATGAGCAGTTCTTC.